This section outlines one T cell receptor beta chain sequence together with its context. Its antigen specificity is not known. No base quality information exists; no much larger clone differs at one position. Enrolling through a virtual design, the prospective study's participants ranged in age from roughly 18 to 90 years and lived across 24 United States geographic areas. To assign participants to cohorts, the prospective study relied on clinical history that participants themselves reported in a screening survey and a study questionnaire. ImmuneRACE Cohort 3 recovered participants were defined by two consecutive negative NP/OP PCR tests, healthcare professional clearance, or symptom resolution. Each participant in the prospective study had whole blood, serum and a nasopharyngeal or oropharyngeal swab collected by mobile phlebotomists. Over a roughly 2-month period, participants in the prospective study had the option of providing additional blood draws and questionnaires. Blood samples from the prospective study were shipped frozen or at room temperature prior to DNA extraction.

The source of the sample is a study of blood T cell repertoires in COVID-19 (dated by TCRdb to 2020 to 2022). Study-level background: The collaborator samples originated in the United States, Italy and Spain and spanned the acute and convalescent phases of COVID-19. Where available, HLA class I and class II types were taken from metadata supplied by the sample provider and were not determined by assay-based typing. Sample metadata almost always included a de-identified subject ID, COVID-19 status, age in years and sex. The material from the prospective study consisted of cDNA or gDNA derived from T cells, B-cell-depleted T cells, or PBMCs. The repertoires were released in a freely available public database meant as a resource for research on the immune response to SARS-CoV-2. Subjects who had been exposed to COVID-19, were actively infected with it, or had recovered from it provided the deeply sampled blood TCRbeta repertoires that made up the dataset. Samples came from the ongoing ImmuneRACE study (first 160 participants) plus 1,254 subjects from 6 global collaborators. Overall study results and their limits: The amount of clinical and demographic metadata varied by source and participant and was provided uncurated.

TCRbeta CDR3 regions were amplified from genomic DNA using the immunoSEQ Assay, a bias-controlled multiplex PCR. In the paper's pipeline: The number of nucleated cells in each sample was estimated from the amplification of reference gene primers within the assay. Sequence reads were collapsed and filtered to measure the absolute abundance of every unique TCRbeta CDR3 rearrangement. For each sample, productive Simpson clonality was calculated as the square root of Simpson's diversity index over productive rearrangements. The table comes from immuneACCESS by way of TCRdb, which keeps in-frame sequences with V and J called. Part of the clones is missing from these tables; in studies checked, under half for an unresolved V gene and the rest for unknown reasons. V and J calls and clone size are copied from that table; D and trimming were computed from the DNA. The table for this sample lists under 450,000 clones; over 75% of them were counted only once. 1% to 1.5% of the sample is in the top ten clones.

V is cut by 6 bases and J by 5 bases, and the space between the germline ends is 26 bases. From the cysteine up to the phenylalanine, the CDR3 has a length of 17 residues. The retained sequence is limited to the CDR3, 51 bases, with the frame set at the first base. In the germline V gene, CDR1 corresponds to KGHSH and CDR2 to LQKENI. This TCR came from a man aged 30 to 45 who had recovered from COVID-19. Sequencing was done on a sample of PBMCs or T cells enriched from blood (not recorded which). The chain was built from TRBV18 and TRBJ2-7; possibly the D gene is TRBD1, per 6 matching bases. The encoded CDR3 is CASSPPPQGKLQDEQYF. The DNA reads TGTGCCAGCTCTCCCCCTCCCCAGGGGAAACTGCAGGACGAGCAGTACTTC.